Shown below are 19 T cell receptor beta chains from a single sample sequenced in a study of blood T cell repertoires in COVID-19 (dated by TCRdb to about 2020). The method behind the library was the immunoSEQ multiplex PCR assay. What TCRdb holds here is the immuneACCESS table cut down to in-frame rearrangements. Part of the clones is not present; checked against another copy, under half of the missing clones reflect an unresolved V gene, and the others are unexplained. This sample gives a few hundred thousand clones in total; about 87% of them show up just once. The top ten hold more than 8.5% of the sample. The material sequenced was PBMCs or T cells enriched from blood (not recorded which). All receptors come from a woman aged 18-30 years who had recovered from COVID-19.

The genes are TRBV5-1 and TRBJ2-7, with TRBD1 matching over 7 bases. The CDR3 length is 14 residues. Losses at the gene ends were 0 bases for V and 2 bases for J; bases not matched to a gene: 2. Germline V gives CDR1 SGHRS, CDR2 YFSETQ. DNA of the CDR3: TGCGCCAGCAGCTTGGGTGACAGGGCCTACGAGCAGTACTTC. This gives the protein CASSLGDRAYEQYF.

The CDR3 coding sequence is TGTGCCAGCAGTCTGTACCAAGAGACCCAGTACTTC. Translating it yields CASSLYQETQYF. The chain couples TRBV27 to TRBJ2-5; no definite D call. The CDR3 has 12 amino acids. Per the germline V gene, CDR1 is MNHEY and CDR2 is SMNVEV (reference sequence). V lost 5 bases and J lost 0, with 4 bases in between.

The chain employs TRBV6-5 and TRBJ1-5; no firm D call. Looked up from germline, CDR1 is MNHEY and CDR2 is SVGAGI. V was trimmed by 2 bases and J by 0 bases, leaving 8 bases between them. The CDR3 spans 15 residues. CDR3 loop: CASSYGHPSNQPQHF. DNA of the CDR3: TGTGCCAGCAGTTACGGGCACCCTAGCAATCAGCCCCAGCATTTT.

This clone was seen once. The chain joins TRBV5-3 to TRBJ2-7; 11 nucleotides match TRBD2. TRBV5-3 counts as an open reading frame of uncertain function. The CDR3 is 15 amino acids. Trimming removed 7 bases from V and 5 bases from J; junction bases left unmatched: 11. DNA for the CDR3: TGTGCCAGAGACTCGCGTAGCGGGAGGGCCGACGAGCAGTACTTC. This sequence encodes CARDSRSGRADEQYF.

The chain links TRBV5-1 to TRBJ2-1, with 9 nucleotides matching TRBD2. V shed 3 bases, J shed 7 bases, and the junction held 8 bases outside the gene matches. Germline assignment: CDR1 SGHRS and CDR2 YFSETQ. The CDR3 contains 15 residues. CDR3 sequence (DNA): TGCGCCAGCAGCTGGTTAAGCGGGGGGTTGAATGAGCAGTTCTTC. Residues: CASSWLSGGLNEQFF.

This clone was seen once. CDR3 coding DNA: TGTGCCAGCAGCTTACCCCCTCGACTAGCGGGAGCCAAAAACATTCAGTACTTC. The encoded protein is CASSLPPRLAGAKNIQYF. J is TRBJ2-4 and V is TRBV7-9; the match to TRBD2 covers 10 bases. V gave up 2 bases and J gave up 0 bases; unmatched junction bases: 7. The CDR3 loop spans 18 amino acids. CDR1 and CDR2 from the germline V gene are SEHNR and FQNEAQ (reference sequence).

This chain joins TRBV6-5 and TRBJ2-7, with TRBD2 as a possible D gene (6 bases). V was clipped by 2 bases and J by 3 bases, with 11 bases between them. This CDR3 has 14 amino acids. Germline V CDR1 and CDR2: MNHEY, SVGAGI. This chain's CDR3 is CASSYGGTGYEQYF. In DNA, the CDR3 is TGTGCCAGCAGTTACGGGGGGACCGGCTACGAGCAGTACTTC.

This clone was seen more than once but under ten times. The V gene is TRBV27, the J gene TRBJ2-3, with 8 bases lining up with TRBD2. From germline, CDR1 is MNHEY and CDR2 SMNVEV (reference sequence). This CDR3 is 20 amino acids long. With V trimmed by 4 bases and J by 1 base, 19 bases remained unmatched. The CDR3 DNA reads TGTGCCAGCAGTTCAGGTGTCTTCTTAACTAGCGGAAAAGGCACAGATACGCAGTATTTT. Its translation: CASSSGVFLTSGKGTDTQYF.

The rearrangement uses TRBV10-3 and TRBJ2-7, with a weak D call TRBD1 (6 bases). V was trimmed by 0 bases and J by 6 bases, leaving 9 bases between them. CDR1 and CDR2 (germline): ENHRY, SYGVKD. The CDR3 length is 13 residues. The CDR3 DNA sequence: TGTGCCATCAGTGAGTCGAAAGGGGGCGAGCAGTACTTC. This encodes CAISESKGGEQYF.

This chain uses TRBV10-3 with TRBJ1-1; 7 bases are shared with TRBD1. The CDR3 is 15 residues long. Trimming cost V 2 bases and J 1 base; bases outside gene matches: 4. Germline lookup yields CDR1 ENHRY and CDR2 SYGVKD. Here the CDR3 DNA reads TGTGCCATCAGTGAGCGACAGGGCGCGAACACTGAAGCTTTCTTT. Encoded protein: CAISERQGANTEAFF.

This clone was seen a few times. Other DNA sequences of this sample code for an identical CDR3. The CDR3 loop reads CASSTTGDTEAFF. The CDR3 nucleotides read TGTGCCAGTAGTACGACAGGGGATACTGAAGCTTTCTTT. V usage is TRBV19 and J usage is TRBJ1-1, with 8 bases aligning to TRBD1. V gave up 4 bases and J gave up 5 bases; unmatched junction bases: 3. CDR1 is LNHDA, CDR2 SQIVND, per germline (reference sequence). The CDR3 loop spans 13 amino acids. The full variable domain, its missing parts supplied by reference TRBV19 and TRBJ1-1, is DGGITQSPKYLFRKEGQNVTLSCEQNLNHDAMYWYRQDPGQGLRLIYYSQIVNDFQKGDIAEGYSVSREKKESFPLTVTSAQKNPTAFYLCASSTTGDTEAFFGQGTRLTVV.

The sample holds one count of this clone. The chain uses TRBV15 and TRBJ1-1, with TRBD1 as a possible D gene (5 bases). Germline-derived CDR1 and CDR2 are LNHNV and YYDKDF (reference sequence). This CDR3 comprises 14 residues. Deletions cut 5 bases from V and 2 bases from J, with 12 bases between. The CDR3 spells CATSDETDNTEAFF. In DNA form, the CDR3 reads TGTGCCACCAGCGACGAGACAGATAACACTGAAGCTTTCTTT.

The rearrangement uses TRBV9 and TRBJ2-1; TRBD1 matches at 12 bases. This CDR3 is built from 15 residues. Germline assignment: CDR1 SGDLS and CDR2 YYNGEE. The J segment lost 15 bases and the V segment lost 0 bases, leaving 10 bases of the junction unmatched. Here the CDR3 DNA reads TGTGCCAGCAGCGTAGCCTTAAACCGGGACAGGGGGCTGTTCTTC. Translation: CASSVALNRDRGLFF.

This clone was seen a handful of times. The V gene is TRBV7-9, the J gene TRBJ1-1; no clear D gene. Per the germline V gene, CDR1 is SEHNR and CDR2 is FQNEAQ (reference sequence). The V gene lost 0 bases and the J gene lost 3 bases, with 8 bases spanning the gap. The CDR3 runs to 14 residues. This CDR3 reads CASSLASSHTEAFF. For the CDR3, the DNA is TGTGCCAGCAGCTTAGCGAGTTCCCACACTGAAGCTTTCTTT.

The rearrangement links TRBV7-2 to TRBJ1-1; D not certain. CDR1 SGHTA and CDR2 FQGNSA come from the germline V gene. CDR3 size: 17 residues. V was cut by 4 bases and J by 0 bases, with 18 bases left in between. The chain's CDR3 is CASSSQLTYSLNTEAFF. Written as DNA, the CDR3 is TGTGCCAGCAGCTCCCAACTGACTTACTCTTTGAACACTGAAGCTTTCTTT.

This rearrangement joins TRBV6-2 or TRBV6-3 to TRBJ2-7; 9 nucleotides agree with TRBD2. Germline V gene lookup returns CDR1 MNHEY and CDR2 SVGEGT. V lost 3 bases and J lost 1; bases outside the gene matches: 7. This CDR3 region has 16 residues. The DNA of the CDR3 is TGTGCCAGCAGTTATGCTAGCGGGAACCATTCCTACGAGCAGTACTTC. Protein: CASSYASGNHSYEQYF.

This clone has just one count. This chain's CDR3 is CSASGAPTNYGYTF. CDR3 DNA sequence: TGCAGTGCTAGTGGCGCACCAACTAACTATGGCTACACCTTC. The chain has TRBV20-1 and TRBJ1-2; D is unclear. Trimming cost V 3 bases and J 0 bases, with 11 bases left between them. CDR3 length equals 14 residues. Germline V gene sequence: CDR1 DFQATT, CDR2 SNEGSKA (reference sequence).

V is TRBV6-4 and J is TRBJ1-5; 8 positions match TRBD1. Germline CDR1 is MRHNA and CDR2 is SNTAGT. The CDR3 spans 14 residues. V shed 5 bases and J 7 bases; nucleotides not matched to a gene: 7. CDR3 residues: CASSTDRDSQPQHF. DNA of the CDR3: TGTGCCAGCAGTACGGACAGGGACAGCCAGCCCCAGCATTTT.

The gene calls are TRBV23-1 and TRBJ1-5; D possibly corresponds to TRBD1 (5 bases). TRBV23-1 is flagged as an ORF with uncertain function. Trimming cost V 6 bases and J 4 bases, with 7 bases left between them. The length of the CDR3 is 12 residues. CDR3: CASSQGNQPQHF. Here the CDR3 DNA reads TGCGCCAGCAGCCAGGGTAATCAGCCCCAGCATTTT.